The 11 T cell receptor beta chains given below trace back to one sample, sequenced in a study of beta chain features in type 1 diabetes. The investigators reverse transcribed all of the isolated RNA, so they sequenced expressed TCRB transcripts. Sequencing used immunoSEQ multiplex PCR; TCRdb keeps in-frame clones, though not all of them. Of more than 350,000 clones in the sample, 10% to 12% were seen once. The specimen was naive CD4+ T cells from blood. These receptors were obtained from a woman aged 18-29 years in good health.

The rearrangement joins TRBV30 to TRBJ2-3, with D possibly TRBD1 on 6 matching bases. V dropped 3 bases and J dropped 0 bases, with 10 bases sitting between them. CDR3 length: 14 residues. Germline CDR1 is GTSNPN and CDR2 is SVGIG (reference sequence). In nucleotides, the CDR3 is TGTGCCTGGAGGGTAGGGGGAAGCACAGATACGCAGTATTTT. Its protein product is CAWRVGGSTDTQYF.

There are a few counts of this clone. The V gene is TRBV4-1, the J gene TRBJ2-3, with D perhaps TRBD1 or TRBD2 (5 bases each). Trimming pared 1 base from V and 6 bases from J, leaving 17 bases between. Germline V gives CDR1 MGHRA, CDR2 YSYEKL. This CDR3 is built from 16 residues. The CDR3 spells CASSQGPGKSGDTQYF. The CDR3 bases are TGCGCCAGCAGCCAAGGTCCGGGAAAATCAGGGGATACGCAGTATTTT.

This chain links TRBV28 with TRBJ1-6; D is unclear. The germline gives CDR1 MDHEN, CDR2 SYDVKM. This CDR3 is 14 amino acids long. Deletions cut 8 bases from V and 10 bases from J, with 18 bases between. CDR3: CASGLAIPGSPLHF. CDR3 nucleotide sequence: TGTGCCAGCGGACTCGCGATCCCGGGGTCACCCCTCCACTTT.

There are a few counts of this clone. This chain connects TRBV29-1 to TRBJ2-7, with a tentative D call TRBD2 (6 bases). Germline CDR1 reads SQVTM; CDR2 reads ANQGSEA. This CDR3 is built from 17 residues. Trimming cost V 1 base and J 4 bases, with 23 bases left between them. The CDR3 nucleotides are TGCAGCGTTGAAGTCCTCGACCCGAGGGAGGAGCGATACGAGCAGTACTTC. The encoded protein is CSVEVLDPREERYEQYF.

The chain recombines TRBV2 with TRBJ2-7, with 9 nucleotides matching TRBD2. The ends lost 6 bases at V and 1 base at J; junction bases unmatched: 4. Germline loops: CDR1 SNHLY, CDR2 FYNNEI. The length of the CDR3 is 14 residues. CDR3 region: CASSRTSASYEQYF. For the CDR3, the DNA is TGTGCCAGCAGCCGGACTAGCGCATCCTACGAGCAGTACTTC.

The genes are TRBV7-8 and TRBJ2-4, with D tentatively TRBD2 (6 bases). Germline V gives CDR1 SGHVS, CDR2 FQNEAQ. The CDR3 runs 14 residues. Trimming removed 5 bases from V and 5 bases from J, with 13 bases in between. CDR3 protein: CASSDTGLQNIQYF. CDR3 DNA: TGTGCCAGCAGCGATACGGGACTCCAAAACATTCAGTACTTC. Full variable domain (rest looked up from reference TRBV7-8 and TRBJ2-4): GAGVSQSPRYKVAKRGQDVALRCDPISGHVSLFWYQQALGQGPEFLTYFQNEAQLDKSGLPSDRFFAERPEGSVSTLKIQRTQQEDSAVYLCASSDTGLQNIQYFGAGTRLSVL.

This clone was recorded a few times. This chain connects TRBV15 to TRBJ2-1; 7 bases are a match to TRBD2. The CDR3 extends over 15 amino acids. Germline-derived CDR1 and CDR2 are LNHNV and YYDKDF (reference sequence). Trimming at V came to 0 bases and at J to 9 bases, leaving 8 bases not matched to a gene. CDR3: CATSREMRRGVEQFF. The CDR3 DNA is TGTGCCACCAGCAGAGAGATGCGTCGGGGGGTTGAGCAGTTCTTC.

This chain uses TRBV6-5 with TRBJ2-3, with 8 positions matching TRBD2. V shed 5 bases and J 4 bases; nucleotides not matched to a gene: 8. The CDR3 consists of 15 residues. The germline V gene encodes CDR1 MNHEY and CDR2 SVGAGI. This chain's CDR3 is CASSVRGGGADTQYF. The CDR3 DNA reads as TGTGCCAGCAGTGTACGGGGGGGCGGGGCAGATACGCAGTATTTT.

This clone was seen only a few times. The chain employs TRBV19 and TRBJ2-1; 8 positions agree with TRBD2. Germline values: CDR1 LNHDA, CDR2 SQIVND (reference sequence). J was trimmed by 3 bases and V by 7 bases; bases with no gene match: 14. The CDR3 has 17 residues. The CDR3 loop reads CASKGDSGTILYNEQFF. CDR3 DNA sequence: TGTGCCAGTAAAGGTGATAGCGGGACGATACTCTACAATGAGCAGTTCTTC.

This clone was seen only a few times. The chain uses TRBV7-2 and TRBJ2-7; tentative D call: TRBD1 (5 bases). Trimming pared 1 base from V and 2 bases from J, leaving 6 bases between. Germline lookup yields CDR1 SGHTA and CDR2 FQGNSA. This CDR3 has 13 residues. The CDR3 DNA reads TGTGCCAGCAGCTTAGGGGGCCCCTACGAGCAGTACTTC. Amino acid sequence: CASSLGGPYEQYF.

The gene calls are TRBV20-1 and TRBJ1-1, with a tentative D call TRBD1 (5 bases). The germline V and J ends were trimmed by 6 bases and 4 bases, with 9 bases remaining between them. This CDR3 has 11 residues. Germline lookup yields CDR1 DFQATT and CDR2 SNEGSKA (reference sequence). The CDR3 DNA is TGCAGTGCAGGAGGGGTCACTGAAGCTTTCTTT. The encoded protein is CSAGGVTEAFF.